This record looks at one T cell receptor (beta chain) sequence and its context. Its target is not known. Other DNA sequences from this sample encode an identical CDR3 as well. These data originate in a study of cytomegalovirus exposure and HLA in healthy donors. As for the study in general: Early released data comprised approximately 85 million unique TCRs from HLA-typed donors. Study-level points and caveats: In vitro testing confirmed three CMV-associated chains as specific for CMV antigens. Prediction of most subjects' HLA-A and HLA-B alleles by TCR beta sequences was reportedly accurate.

PCR employed 60 Vbeta and 13 Jbeta primers. Measured with immunoSEQ multiplex PCR; TCRdb has only the in-frame clones, and not every one. The sample lists 90,000 to 120,000 clones, around 74% occurring once. J gave up 1 base and V 9 bases, and 2 bases lay outside the gene matches. Looked up from germline, CDR1 is LNHDA and CDR2 is SQIVND (reference sequence). The CDR3 has 14 amino acids. The receptor was derived from a middle-aged woman in good health and CMV-seropositive. Sequencing was done on a sample of PBMCs. The chain joins TRBV19 to TRBJ1-6; 8 bases are shared with TRBD1. The CDR3 reads CASTGGSYNSPLHF. As DNA, the CDR3 is TGTGCCAGCACAGGGGGATCCTATAATTCACCCCTCCACTTT.